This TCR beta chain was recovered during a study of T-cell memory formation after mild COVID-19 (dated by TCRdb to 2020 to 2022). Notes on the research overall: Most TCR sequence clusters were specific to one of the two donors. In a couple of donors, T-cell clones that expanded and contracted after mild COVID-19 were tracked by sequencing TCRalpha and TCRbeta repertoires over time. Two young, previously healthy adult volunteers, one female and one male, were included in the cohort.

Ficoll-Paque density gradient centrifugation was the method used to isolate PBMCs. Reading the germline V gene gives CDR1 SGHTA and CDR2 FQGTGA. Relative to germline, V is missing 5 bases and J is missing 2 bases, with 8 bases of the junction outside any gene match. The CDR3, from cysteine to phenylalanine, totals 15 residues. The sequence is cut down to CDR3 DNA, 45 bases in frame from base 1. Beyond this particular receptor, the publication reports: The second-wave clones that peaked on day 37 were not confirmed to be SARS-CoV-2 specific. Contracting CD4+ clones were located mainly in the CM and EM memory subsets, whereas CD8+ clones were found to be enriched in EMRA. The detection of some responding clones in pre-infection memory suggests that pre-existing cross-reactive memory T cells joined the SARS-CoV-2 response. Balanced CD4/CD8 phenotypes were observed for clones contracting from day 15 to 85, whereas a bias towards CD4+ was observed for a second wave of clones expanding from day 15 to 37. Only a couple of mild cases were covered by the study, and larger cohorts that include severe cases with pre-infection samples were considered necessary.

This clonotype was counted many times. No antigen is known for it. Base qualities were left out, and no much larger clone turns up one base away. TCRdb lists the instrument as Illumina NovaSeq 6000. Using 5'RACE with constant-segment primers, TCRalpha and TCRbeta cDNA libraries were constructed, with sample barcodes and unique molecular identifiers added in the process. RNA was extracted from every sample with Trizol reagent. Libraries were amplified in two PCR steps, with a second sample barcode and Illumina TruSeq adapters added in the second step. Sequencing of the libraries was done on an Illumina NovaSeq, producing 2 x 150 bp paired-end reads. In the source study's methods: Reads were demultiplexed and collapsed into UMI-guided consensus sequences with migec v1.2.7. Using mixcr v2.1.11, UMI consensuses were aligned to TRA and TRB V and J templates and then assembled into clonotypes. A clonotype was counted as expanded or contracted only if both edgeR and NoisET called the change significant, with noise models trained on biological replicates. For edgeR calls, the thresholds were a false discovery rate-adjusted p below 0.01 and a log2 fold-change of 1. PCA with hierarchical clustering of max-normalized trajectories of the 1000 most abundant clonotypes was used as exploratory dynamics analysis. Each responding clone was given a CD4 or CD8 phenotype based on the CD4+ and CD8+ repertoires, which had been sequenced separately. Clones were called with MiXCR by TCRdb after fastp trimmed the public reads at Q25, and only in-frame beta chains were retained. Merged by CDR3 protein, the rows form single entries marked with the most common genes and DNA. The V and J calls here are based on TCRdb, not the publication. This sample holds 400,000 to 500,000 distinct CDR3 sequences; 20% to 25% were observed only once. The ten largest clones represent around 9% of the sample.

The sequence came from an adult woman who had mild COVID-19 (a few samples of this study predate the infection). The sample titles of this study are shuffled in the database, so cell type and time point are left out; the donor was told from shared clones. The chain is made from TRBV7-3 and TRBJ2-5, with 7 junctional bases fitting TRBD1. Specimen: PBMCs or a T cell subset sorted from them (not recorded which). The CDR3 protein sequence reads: CASSTGDSQQETQYF. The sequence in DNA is TGTGCCAGCAGCACAGGGGACAGCCAACAAGAGACCCAGTACTTC.